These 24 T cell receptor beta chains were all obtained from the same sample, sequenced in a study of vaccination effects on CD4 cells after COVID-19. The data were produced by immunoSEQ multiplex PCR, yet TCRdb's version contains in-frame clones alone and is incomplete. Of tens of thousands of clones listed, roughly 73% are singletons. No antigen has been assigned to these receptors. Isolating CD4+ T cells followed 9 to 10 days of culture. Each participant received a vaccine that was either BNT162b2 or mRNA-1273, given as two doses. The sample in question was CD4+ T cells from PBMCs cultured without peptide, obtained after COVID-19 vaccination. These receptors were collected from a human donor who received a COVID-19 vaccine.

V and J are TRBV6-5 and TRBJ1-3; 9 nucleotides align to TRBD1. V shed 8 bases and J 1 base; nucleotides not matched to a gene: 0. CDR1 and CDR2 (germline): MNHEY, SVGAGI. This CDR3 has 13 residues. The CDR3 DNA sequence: TGTGCCAGCGGGACAGGGTCTGGAAACACCATATATTTT. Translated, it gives CASGTGSGNTIYF.

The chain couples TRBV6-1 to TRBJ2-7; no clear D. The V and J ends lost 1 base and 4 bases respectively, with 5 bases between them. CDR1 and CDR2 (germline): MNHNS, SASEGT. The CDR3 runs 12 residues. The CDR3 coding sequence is TGTGCCAGCAGTGAAGAAGGTTACGAGCAGTACGTC. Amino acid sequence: CASSEEGYEQYV.

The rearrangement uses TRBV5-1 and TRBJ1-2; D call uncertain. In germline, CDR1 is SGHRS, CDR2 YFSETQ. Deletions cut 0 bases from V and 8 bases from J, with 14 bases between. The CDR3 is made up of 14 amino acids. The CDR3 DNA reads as TGCGCCAGCAGCTTGGCCGGTTCCGTGGGGGGCTACACCTTC. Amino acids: CASSLAGSVGGYTF.

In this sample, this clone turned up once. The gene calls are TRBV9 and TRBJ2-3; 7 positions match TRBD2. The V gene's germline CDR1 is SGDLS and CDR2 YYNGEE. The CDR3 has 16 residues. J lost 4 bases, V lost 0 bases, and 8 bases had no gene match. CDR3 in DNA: TGTGCCAGCAGCGTAGCTCCGGCGGGGGAGGCAGATACGCAGTATTTT. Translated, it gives CASSVAPAGEADTQYF.

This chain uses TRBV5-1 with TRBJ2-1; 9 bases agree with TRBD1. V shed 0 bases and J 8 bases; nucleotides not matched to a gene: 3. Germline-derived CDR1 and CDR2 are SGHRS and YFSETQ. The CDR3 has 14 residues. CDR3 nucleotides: TGCGCCAGCAGCTTGGCCGGGACAGGGTATGAGCAGTTCTTC. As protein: CASSLAGTGYEQFF.

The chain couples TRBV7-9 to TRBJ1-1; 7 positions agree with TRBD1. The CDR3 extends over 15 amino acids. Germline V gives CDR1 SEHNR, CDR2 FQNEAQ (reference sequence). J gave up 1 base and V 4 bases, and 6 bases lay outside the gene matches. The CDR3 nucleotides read TGTGCCAGCAGCTCCTGGACAGGAGCGAACACTGAAGCTTTCTTT. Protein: CASSSWTGANTEAFF.

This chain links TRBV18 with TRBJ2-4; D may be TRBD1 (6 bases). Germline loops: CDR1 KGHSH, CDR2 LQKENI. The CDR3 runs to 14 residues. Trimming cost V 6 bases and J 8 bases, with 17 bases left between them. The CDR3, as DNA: TGTGCCAGCTCCCCAGAGGGGGTAACCGACATTCAGTACTTC. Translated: CASSPEGVTDIQYF.

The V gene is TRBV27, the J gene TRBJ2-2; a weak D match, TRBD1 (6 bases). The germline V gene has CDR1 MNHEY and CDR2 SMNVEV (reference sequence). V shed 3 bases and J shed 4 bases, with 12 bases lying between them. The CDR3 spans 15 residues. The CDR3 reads CASSFGRGGTGELFF. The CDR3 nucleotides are TGTGCCAGCAGTTTCGGCAGGGGTGGCACCGGGGAGCTGTTTTTT.

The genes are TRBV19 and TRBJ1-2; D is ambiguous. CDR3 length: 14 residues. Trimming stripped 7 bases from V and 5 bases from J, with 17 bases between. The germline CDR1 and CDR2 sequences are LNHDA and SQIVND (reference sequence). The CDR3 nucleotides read TGTGCCAGTAAGCGCTTCGAGGGTTTGTATGGCTACACCTTC. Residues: CASKRFEGLYGYTF.

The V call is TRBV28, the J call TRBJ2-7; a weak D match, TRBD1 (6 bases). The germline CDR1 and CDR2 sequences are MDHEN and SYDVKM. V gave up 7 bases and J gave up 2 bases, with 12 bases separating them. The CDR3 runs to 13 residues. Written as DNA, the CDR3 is TGTGCCAGCACCACAGGGAGCACCTACGAGCAGTACGTC. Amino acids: CASTTGSTYEQYV.

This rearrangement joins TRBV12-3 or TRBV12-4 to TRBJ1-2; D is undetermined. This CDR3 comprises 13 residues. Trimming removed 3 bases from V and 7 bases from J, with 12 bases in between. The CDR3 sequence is CASSLVQKGGYTF. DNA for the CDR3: TGTGCCAGCAGTTTGGTACAGAAGGGTGGCTACACCTTC.

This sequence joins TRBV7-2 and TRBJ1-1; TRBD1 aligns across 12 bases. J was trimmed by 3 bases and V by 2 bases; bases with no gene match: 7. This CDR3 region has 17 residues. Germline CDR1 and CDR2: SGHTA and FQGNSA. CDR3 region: CASSLKGQGAGDTEAFF. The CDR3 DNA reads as TGTGCCAGCAGCTTAAAGGGACAGGGGGCGGGAGACACTGAAGCTTTCTTT.

The CDR3: CASSLWASGGATKNIQYF. DNA for the CDR3: TGTGCCAGCAGCTTGTGGGCTAGCGGGGGGGCGACCAAAAACATTCAGTACTTC. V gene TRBV5-8 combines with J gene TRBJ2-4, with 12 nucleotides matching TRBD2. The length of the CDR3 is 18 residues. J gave up 2 bases and V 1 base, and 7 bases lay outside the gene matches. Looked up from germline, CDR1 is SGHTS and CDR2 is YDEGEE.

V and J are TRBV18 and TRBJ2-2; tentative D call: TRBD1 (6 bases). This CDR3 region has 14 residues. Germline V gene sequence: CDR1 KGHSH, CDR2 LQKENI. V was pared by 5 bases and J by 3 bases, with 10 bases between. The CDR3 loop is CASSLNRDTGELFF. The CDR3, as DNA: TGTGCCAGCTCATTAAACAGGGACACCGGGGAGCTGTTTTTT.

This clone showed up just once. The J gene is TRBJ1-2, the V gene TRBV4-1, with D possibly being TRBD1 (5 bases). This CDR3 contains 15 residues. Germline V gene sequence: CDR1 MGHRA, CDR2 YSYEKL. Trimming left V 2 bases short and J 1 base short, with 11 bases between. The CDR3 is CASSQQGGLNYGYTF. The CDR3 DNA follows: TGCGCCAGCAGCCAACAGGGAGGACTTAACTATGGCTACACCTTC.

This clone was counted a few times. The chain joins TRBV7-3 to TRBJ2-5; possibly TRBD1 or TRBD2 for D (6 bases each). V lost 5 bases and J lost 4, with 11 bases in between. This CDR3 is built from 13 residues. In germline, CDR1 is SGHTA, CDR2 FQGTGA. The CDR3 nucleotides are TGTGCCAGCAGCAAACAGGGAGGAGAGACCCAGTACTTC. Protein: CASSKQGGETQYF.

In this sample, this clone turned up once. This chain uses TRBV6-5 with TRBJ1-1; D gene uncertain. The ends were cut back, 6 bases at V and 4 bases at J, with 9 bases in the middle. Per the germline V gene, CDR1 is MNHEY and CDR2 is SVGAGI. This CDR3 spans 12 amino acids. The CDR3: CASRTGGTEAFF. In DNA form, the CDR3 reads TGTGCCAGCAGAACCGGTGGCACTGAAGCTTTCTTT.

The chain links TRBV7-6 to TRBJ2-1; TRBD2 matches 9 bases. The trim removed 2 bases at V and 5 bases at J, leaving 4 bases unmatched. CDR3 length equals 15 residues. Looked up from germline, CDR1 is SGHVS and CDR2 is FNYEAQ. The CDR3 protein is CASSLRRGGHNEQFF. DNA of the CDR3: TGTGCCAGCAGCTTAAGGCGGGGGGGACACAATGAGCAGTTCTTC. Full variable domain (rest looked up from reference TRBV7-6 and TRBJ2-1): GAGVSQSPRYKVTKRGQDVALRCDPISGHVSLYWYRQALGQGPEFLTYFNYEAQQDKSGLPNDRFSAERPEGSISTLTIQRTEQRDSAMYRCASSLRRGGHNEQFFGPGTRLTVL.

CDR3 DNA: TGTGCCTCCCGGGTTCTGGCTAATGAAAAACTGTTTTTT. It yields the protein CASRVLANEKLFF. The V and J genes are TRBV11-2 and TRBJ1-4; D gene uncertain. CDR1 is SGHAT, CDR2 FQNNGV, per germline. The CDR3 runs 13 residues. Trimming removed 11 bases from V and 3 bases from J, with 13 bases in between.

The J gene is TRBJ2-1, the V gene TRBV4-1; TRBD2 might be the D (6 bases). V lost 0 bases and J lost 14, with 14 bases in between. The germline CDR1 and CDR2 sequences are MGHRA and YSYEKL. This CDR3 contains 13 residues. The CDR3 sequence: CASSQDGGTPKFF. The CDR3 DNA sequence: TGCGCCAGCAGCCAAGATGGGGGGACGCCTAAGTTCTTC.

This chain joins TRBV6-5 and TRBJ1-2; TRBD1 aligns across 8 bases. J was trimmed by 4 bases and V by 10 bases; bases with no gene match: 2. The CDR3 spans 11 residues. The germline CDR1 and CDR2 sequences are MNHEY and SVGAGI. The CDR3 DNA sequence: TGTGCCACTACAGGGGGCTATGGCTACACCTTC. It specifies CATTGGYGYTF.

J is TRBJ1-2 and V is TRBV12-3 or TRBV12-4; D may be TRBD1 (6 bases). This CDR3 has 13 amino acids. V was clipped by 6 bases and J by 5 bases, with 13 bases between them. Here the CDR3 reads CASRLPGDYGYTF. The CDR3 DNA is TGTGCCAGCAGACTACCAGGGGATTATGGCTACACCTTC.

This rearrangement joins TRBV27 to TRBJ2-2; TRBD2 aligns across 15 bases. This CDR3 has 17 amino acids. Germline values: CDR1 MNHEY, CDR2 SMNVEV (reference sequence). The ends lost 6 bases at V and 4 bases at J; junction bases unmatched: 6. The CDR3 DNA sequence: TGTGCCAGCAGCGGACTAGCGGGGGGGCCCTCCACCGGGGAGCTGTTTTTT. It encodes CASSGLAGGPSTGELFF.

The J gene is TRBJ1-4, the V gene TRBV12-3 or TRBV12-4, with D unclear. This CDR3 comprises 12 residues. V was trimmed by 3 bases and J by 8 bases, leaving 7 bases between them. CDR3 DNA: TGTGCCAGCAGTTTTCTGGGGGAAAAACTGTTTTTT. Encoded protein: CASSFLGEKLFF.